This T cell receptor (beta chain) derives from a study of T cell responses to AZD1222 COVID-19 vaccine. Study-wide points: Most donors were white British, females outnumbered males, and clonal diversity was possibly underestimated. Compared with day 0, the breadth and depth of the Spike-specific TCR repertoire rose significantly after two doses of AZD1222. Only 5 or 6 AZD1222 recipients were seropositive at baseline.

Trimming cost V 4 bases and J 0 bases, with 12 bases left between them. In germline, CDR1 is PRHDT, CDR2 FYEKMQ (reference sequence). The CDR3 contains 15 residues. This clone came up a few times. No antigen is known for it. Repertoires were generated with immunoSEQ multiplex PCR, while TCRdb's copy carries only in-frame clones and drops some. The data hold 100,000 or so clones, with nearly 90% observed a single time. The sequencing here drew on peripheral blood, taken 28 days after the second AZD1222 dose. The receptor comes from an adult who received the AZD1222 COVID-19 vaccine. This sequence joins TRBV13 and TRBJ1-1; possible D gene TRBD1, 5 bases. CDR3: CASSSTPGLNTEAFF. In nucleotides, the CDR3 is TGTGCCAGCAGCTCAACACCAGGGCTGAACACTGAAGCTTTCTTT.